This TCR beta chain was identified in a study of blood T cell repertoires in COVID-19. Study at large: Acute and convalescent COVID-19 samples came from the United States, Italy and Spain.

This CDR3 is 13 amino acids long. Germline V lookup: CDR1 ENHRY, CDR2 SYGVKD. Trimming cost V 6 bases and J 3 bases, with 11 bases left between them. Assay: immunoSEQ multiplex PCR; the TCRdb copy retains only in-frame clones and omits some. The repertoire includes around 100,000 clones, around 80% of them detected once, and approximately 9.9% sits in the top ten. This chain joins TRBV10-3 and TRBJ1-1, with a possible D match to TRBD1 (6 bases). Material for sequencing was peripheral blood. This TCR was recovered from a man in his sixties with active or convalescent COVID-19. CDR3 nucleotides: TGTGCCATCAGGCCACAGGGCTACACTGAAGCTTTCTTT. It translates to CAIRPQGYTEAFF.